Detailed here is one T cell receptor beta chain. As yet, its antigen is unknown. These data originate in a study of T cells after yellow fever vaccination. Study-level results: Contamination of FACS-sorted repertoires by abundant clonotypes from the bulk population could occur. Overlap between CD4 and CD8 compartments was detected for a small share of clonotypes.

The germline gives CDR1 LGHNA, CDR2 YNFKEQ. The CDR3 totals 15 residues. V was shortened by 4 bases and J by 4 bases, with 16 bases between the two germline ends. For TCR, cDNA came from 5'RACE template switching, which added a universal primer site and UMIs. TCRdb called the 5' RACE reads again in MiXCR, with one record for every CDR3 protein. Seen here are tens of thousands of distinct CDR3 sequences, more than 6.5% observed once, and the top ten hold 37%. V usage is TRBV4-2 and J usage is TRBJ2-5, with D tentatively TRBD1 or TRBD2 (6 bases each). The TCR comes from a young man who received the YFV17D yellow fever vaccine. The sample here was CD8+ T cells sorted from PBMCs, taken more than 35 days after the first yellow fever vaccination. The DNA for the CDR3 is TGTGCCAGCAGCCCAGGAGGGGGAAATACAGAGACCCAGTACTTC. Translation gives CASSPGGGNTETQYF.